These 20 T cell receptor beta chains originate from one sample sequenced in a study of T-cell reconstitution after alpha-beta-depleted transplantation in children. Preparation of the TCRbeta library used unique molecular identifiers. TCRdb reanalysed the PCR reads using MiXCR and keeps one entry per CDR3 protein. The data show about 580,000 distinct CDR3 sequences, about 23% seen once. Sample: PBMCs, mostly from graft donor cells, taken 360 days after TCRalphabeta/CD19-depleted stem cell transplant. The receptors shown here come from a boy younger than two who had a stem cell transplant for acute myeloid leukemia, so the T cells may come from the graft donor.

The sample holds a few counts of this clonotype. The chain uses TRBV12-3 or TRBV12-4 and TRBJ2-7; D ambiguous. The CDR3 runs to 11 residues. Deletions cut 3 bases from V and 5 bases from J, with 5 bases between. This CDR3 reads CASSFSNEQYF. CDR3 in DNA: TGTGCCAGCAGTTTTTCAAACGAGCAGTACTTC.

This clonotype was seen repeatedly, ten times or more. The chain recombines TRBV6-5 with TRBJ1-2; unclear D gene. V lost 0 bases and J lost 4, with 9 bases in between. Germline CDR1 reads MNHEY; CDR2 reads SVGAGI. The CDR3 is 14 residues long. The CDR3 reads CASSYSKQSYGYTF. The CDR3 region has the DNA TGTGCCAGCAGTTACTCGAAACAGAGCTATGGCTACACCTTC.

This clonotype has just one count. The V gene is TRBV4-3, the J gene TRBJ2-1; 8 bases fit TRBD2. Looked up from germline, CDR1 is LGHNA and CDR2 is YSLEER. The trim removed 2 bases at V and 2 bases at J, leaving 5 bases unmatched. This CDR3 has 16 residues. The CDR3 DNA reads TGCGCCAGCAGCCAACGAAAAGCGGGGGCCTACAATGAGCAGTTCTTC. It codes for CASSQRKAGAYNEQFF.

This clonotype has a handful of counts. This chain joins TRBV18 and TRBJ2-7; no clear D. V was shortened by 2 bases and J by 2 bases, with 7 bases between the two germline ends. The CDR3 loop spans 13 amino acids. The germline V gene encodes CDR1 KGHSH and CDR2 LQKENI. DNA of the CDR3: TGTGCCAGCTCACCAAAGGCAGCCTACGAGCAGTACTTC. This codes for CASSPKAAYEQYF.

Only a few counts were recorded for this clonotype. The V gene is TRBV5-1, the J gene TRBJ1-2; no reliable D call. From germline, CDR1 is SGHRS and CDR2 YFSETQ. The CDR3 sequence is 15 residues long. The V gene lost 2 bases and the J gene lost 6 bases, with 17 bases spanning the gap. The CDR3 spells CASSLLLEAGDGYTF. The CDR3 DNA reads as TGCGCCAGCAGCTTATTACTCGAGGCCGGGGATGGCTACACCTTC.

The chain has TRBV7-9 and TRBJ2-6, with D possibly TRBD2 on 5 matching bases. The V gene's germline CDR1 is SEHNR and CDR2 FQNEAQ (reference sequence). Deletions cut 4 bases from V and 2 bases from J, with 9 bases between. The CDR3 runs 15 residues. The CDR3 protein is CASSYIGAGANVLTF. CDR3 bases: TGTGCCAGCAGCTATATCGGGGCTGGGGCCAACGTCCTGACTTTC.

The chain employs TRBV12-3 or TRBV12-4 and TRBJ1-4; D is perhaps TRBD1 (5 bases). CDR3 length: 15 amino acids. The V end was cut by 3 bases, the J end by 5 bases, with 13 bases between. Here the CDR3 reads CASSFLRGVNEKLFF. The CDR3 DNA reads TGTGCCAGCAGTTTTCTCCGAGGGGTGAATGAAAAACTGTTTTTT.

V usage is TRBV20-1 and J usage is TRBJ2-1; perhaps TRBD1 as D (5 bases). CDR3 length: 14 residues. Germline CDR1 is DFQATT and CDR2 is SNEGSKA (reference sequence). Trimming stripped 3 bases from V and 0 bases from J, with 9 bases between. The CDR3 loop reads CSARRQSSYNEQFF. DNA for the CDR3: TGCAGTGCTAGGCGACAGAGCTCCTACAATGAGCAGTTCTTC.

The V and J genes are TRBV6-1 and TRBJ2-2; D uncertain. The germline gives CDR1 MNHNS, CDR2 SASEGT. Trimming left V 7 bases short and J 6 bases short, with 18 bases between. The CDR3 length is 15 residues. CDR3 sequence reads: CASKGGRPNAGELFF. In DNA, the CDR3 is TGTGCCAGCAAGGGTGGCAGGCCTAACGCCGGGGAGCTGTTTTTT.

This clonotype was observed a handful of times. The rearrangement uses TRBV12-3 or TRBV12-4 and TRBJ2-5, with D possibly being TRBD1 (5 bases). Trimming stripped 10 bases from V and 2 bases from J, with 17 bases between. CDR3 length: 14 amino acids. CDR3 protein: CATGQGSRQETQYF. CDR3 DNA: TGTGCCACCGGGCAGGGATCCCGACAAGAGACCCAGTACTTC.

This clonotype turned up a few times. The chain joins TRBV6-5 to TRBJ1-2; 7 bases are a match to TRBD1. Unmatched junction bases numbered 5, after V lost 2 bases and J lost 8 bases. The CDR3 runs to 13 residues. Germline loops: CDR1 MNHEY, CDR2 SVGAGI. The CDR3 region is CASSYLRQGGYTF. The CDR3 DNA reads TGTGCCAGCAGTTACCTTAGACAGGGCGGCTACACCTTC.

The rearrangement links TRBV4-3 to TRBJ2-3; TRBD2 matches 7 bases. Germline loops: CDR1 LGHNA, CDR2 YSLEER. The CDR3 is made up of 16 amino acids. Trimming cost V 3 bases and J 2 bases; bases outside gene matches: 8. CDR3 residues: CASSQVSSGFTDTQYF. DNA for the CDR3: TGCGCCAGCAGCCAGGTTTCTAGCGGTTTCACAGATACGCAGTATTTT.

The sample holds a few counts of this clonotype. The chain uses TRBV12-3 or TRBV12-4 and TRBJ1-6; D remains unclear. The V gene lost 2 bases and the J gene lost 9 bases, with 5 bases spanning the gap. The CDR3 loop spans 12 amino acids. CDR3 bases: TGTGCCAGCAGTTTAAAAGGTTCACCCCTCCACTTT. Translated, it gives CASSLKGSPLHF.

This clonotype was counted between two and nine times. The V call is TRBV20-1, the J call TRBJ2-2; 9 bases align to TRBD2. The CDR3 is 17 amino acids. Trimming removed 0 bases from V and 7 bases from J; junction bases left unmatched: 12. Germline CDR1 and CDR2: DFQATT and SNEGSKA (reference sequence). In DNA, the CDR3 is TGCAGTGCTAGAGATTTTGATAGCGGGGGATTATACGGGGAGCTGTTTTTT. Protein product: CSARDFDSGGLYGELFF.

The chain carries TRBV7-9 and TRBJ1-6; TRBD1 matches 7 bases. The germline V gene has CDR1 SEHNR and CDR2 FQNEAQ (reference sequence). The CDR3 is made up of 15 amino acids. V lost 4 bases to trimming and J lost 8 bases; unmatched junction nucleotides: 8. CDR3 amino acids: CASSSRQGGDSPLHF. The DNA for the CDR3 is TGTGCCAGCAGCTCTCGACAGGGCGGGGATTCACCCCTCCACTTT.

In this sample, this clonotype turned up many times. The genes are TRBV20-1 and TRBJ2-5; 14 bases are shared with TRBD2. This CDR3 is 15 amino acids long. The junction had 2 bases not matched to a gene; V was cut back by 1 base and J by 4 bases. In germline, CDR1 is DFQATT, CDR2 SNEGSKA (reference sequence). CDR3: CSARAGTSGGETQYF. CDR3 bases: TGCAGTGCTAGAGCCGGGACTAGCGGGGGAGAGACCCAGTACTTC.

This clonotype was observed at least ten times. The chain is built from TRBV12-3 or TRBV12-4 and TRBJ2-3; D is uncertain. V lost 2 bases, J lost 2 bases, and 11 bases lay in between. The length of the CDR3 is 15 residues. CDR3 protein: CASSLIGILTDTQYF. The CDR3 DNA reads as TGTGCCAGCAGTTTAATAGGGATCCTCACAGATACGCAGTATTTT.

The rearrangement links TRBV20-1 to TRBJ2-3, with D possibly matching TRBD2 (6 bases). The CDR3 covers 15 residues. V lost 5 bases, J lost 0 bases, and 15 bases lay in between. Germline CDR1 reads DFQATT; CDR2 reads SNEGSKA (reference sequence). This CDR3 reads CSAPRGLSSTDTQYF. The CDR3 nucleotides read TGCAGTGCTCCGAGGGGACTCAGTAGCACAGATACGCAGTATTTT.

This clonotype has more than one count but fewer than ten. The chain recombines TRBV28 with TRBJ2-7; 8 bases line up with TRBD1. The germline V gene has CDR1 MDHEN and CDR2 SYDVKM. The CDR3 length is 15 residues. V lost 6 bases and J lost 2; bases outside the gene matches: 9. The CDR3: CASSRGQVKAYEQYF. The CDR3 region has the DNA TGTGCCAGCAGCAGGGGGCAGGTCAAGGCCTACGAGCAGTACTTC.

The gene calls are TRBV20-1 and TRBJ1-1, with D possibly matching TRBD1 (5 bases). From germline, CDR1 is DFQATT and CDR2 SNEGSKA (reference sequence). CDR3 length: 13 amino acids. V was trimmed by 1 base and J by 3 bases, leaving 9 bases between them. This CDR3 is CSARAGSDTEAFF. CDR3 DNA: TGCAGTGCTAGAGCAGGGAGCGACACTGAAGCTTTCTTT.